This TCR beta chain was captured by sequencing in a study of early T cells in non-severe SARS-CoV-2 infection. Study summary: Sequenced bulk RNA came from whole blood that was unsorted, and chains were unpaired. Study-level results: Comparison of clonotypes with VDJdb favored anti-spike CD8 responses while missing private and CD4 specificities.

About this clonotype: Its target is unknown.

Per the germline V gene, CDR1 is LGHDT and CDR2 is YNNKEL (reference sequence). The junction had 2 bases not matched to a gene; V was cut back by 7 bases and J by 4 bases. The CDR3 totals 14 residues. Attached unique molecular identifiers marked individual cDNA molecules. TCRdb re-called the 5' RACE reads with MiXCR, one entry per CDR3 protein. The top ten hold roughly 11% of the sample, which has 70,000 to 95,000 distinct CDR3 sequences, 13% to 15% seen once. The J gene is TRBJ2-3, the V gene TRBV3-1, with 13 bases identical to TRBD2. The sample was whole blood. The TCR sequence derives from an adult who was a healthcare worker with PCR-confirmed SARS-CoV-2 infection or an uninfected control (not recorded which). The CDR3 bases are TGTGCCAGCACTGGGACTAGCGGGGCAGATACGCAGTATTTT. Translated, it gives CASTGTSGADTQYF.